These 13 T cell receptor beta chains came from one sample sequenced in a study. The sorted Tregs were CD4+CD25+CD127-/low cells. TCRdb passed the 5' RACE reads through MiXCR, listing each CDR3 protein once. The sample has 46,000 or so distinct CDR3 sequences, about a fifth seen once. Specimen: Tregs sorted from a lymph node. The receptor source for this set is a female donor with breast cancer.

This clonotype was seen only a few times. The chain carries TRBV2 and TRBJ1-1, with D unclear. V dropped 6 bases and J dropped 1 base, with 9 bases sitting between them. The CDR3 runs to 13 residues. Germline V gives CDR1 SNHLY, CDR2 FYNNEI. The CDR3 nucleotides read TGTGCCAGCAGATTACACGAGAACACTGAAGCTTTCTTT. Amino acids: CASRLHENTEAFF.

This clonotype was counted ten times or more. This chain uses TRBV7-2 with TRBJ1-2; D uncertain. This CDR3 spans 17 amino acids. From germline, CDR1 is SGHTA and CDR2 FQGNSA. V was shortened by 3 bases and J by 0 bases, with 17 bases between the two germline ends. CDR3 protein: CASSLEPFVASNYGYTF. CDR3 DNA: TGTGCCAGCAGCTTGGAACCTTTCGTAGCGTCTAACTATGGCTACACCTTC.

In this sample, this clonotype turned up many times. The J gene is TRBJ2-4, the V gene TRBV7-9; maybe TRBD1 (6 bases). Trimming stripped 5 bases from V and 2 bases from J, with 13 bases between. The germline V gene encodes CDR1 SEHNR and CDR2 FQNEAQ (reference sequence). The CDR3 loop spans 15 amino acids. CDR3 loop: CASSRDQGPKNIQYF. DNA for the CDR3: TGTGCCAGCAGCAGGGATCAGGGGCCCAAAAACATTCAGTACTTC.

This clonotype was counted between two and nine times. The chain carries TRBV5-1 and TRBJ2-1, with 9 bases fitting TRBD1. Germline CDR1 and CDR2: SGHRS and YFSETQ. CDR3 length: 14 amino acids. J was trimmed by 8 bases and V by 4 bases; bases with no gene match: 7. CDR3 sequence (DNA): TGCGCCAGCAGCGGGGGACAGGGTGTTTATGAGCAGTTCTTC. This translates into CASSGGQGVYEQFF.

There are many counts of this clonotype. The rearrangement joins TRBV7-6 to TRBJ2-1; 7 bases are shared with TRBD2. Germline assignment: CDR1 SGHVS and CDR2 FNYEAQ. Trimming took 0 bases from V and 4 from J; bases not matched to a gene: 9. CDR3 length equals 17 residues. As DNA, the CDR3 is TGTGCCAGCAGCTTAGCGGTCGGTACTAGCGCGTACAATGAGCAGTTCTTC. The encoded protein is CASSLAVGTSAYNEQFF.

This clonotype was found a few times. The chain couples TRBV27 to TRBJ2-7, with 11 bases that match TRBD2. Germline V gene data show CDR1 as MNHEY and CDR2 as SMNVEV (reference sequence). Trimming took 1 base from V and 6 from J; bases not matched to a gene: 2. CDR3 length: 14 amino acids. The CDR3 DNA follows: TGTGCCAGCAGTTTATTAGCGGGAGGGCTCGAGCAGTACTTC. Amino acids: CASSLLAGGLEQYF.

As for this clonotype: The junction departs from germline at one end; a sequencing error may be responsible. The chain uses TRBV11-2 and TRBJ2-1; 9 positions agree with TRBD2. Germline V gene data show CDR1 as SGHAT and CDR2 as FQNNGV. The CDR3 sequence is 15 residues long. The CDR3 protein is CAGSLAGTSSWEQFF. The CDR3 nucleotides are TGTGCCGGCAGCTTAGCCGGGACTAGCTCGTGGGAGCAGTTCTTC.

The chain carries TRBV5-1 and TRBJ2-7; D possibly corresponds to TRBD1 (5 bases). Germline values: CDR1 SGHRS, CDR2 YFSETQ. Trimming removed 4 bases from V and 3 bases from J, with 17 bases in between. This CDR3 is 15 amino acids long. CDR3 in amino acids: CASSVSGYGSYEQYF. The CDR3 DNA follows: TGCGCCAGCAGCGTCTCAGGGTACGGAAGCTACGAGCAGTACTTC.

The chain carries TRBV3-1 and TRBJ2-4; D call uncertain. CDR1 and CDR2 (germline): LGHDT, YNNKEL (reference sequence). Deletions cut 0 bases from V and 5 bases from J, with 11 bases between. The CDR3 loop spans 15 amino acids. The CDR3 region is CASSQDGWAQNIQYF. CDR3 DNA sequence: TGTGCCAGCAGCCAAGATGGTTGGGCCCAAAACATTCAGTACTTC. Filled out from reference TRBV3-1 and TRBJ2-4, the complete variable domain reads DTAVSQTPKYLVTQMGNDKSIKCEQNLGHDTMYWYKQDSKKFLKIMFSYNNKELIINETVPNRFSPKSPDKAHLNLHINSLELGDSAVYFCASSQDGWAQNIQYFGAGTRLSVL.

This clonotype has only a few counts. The V and J genes are TRBV20-1 and TRBJ1-5; the match to TRBD1 covers 9 bases. Germline V CDR1 and CDR2: DFQATT, SNEGSKA (reference sequence). Trimming cost V 0 bases and J 4 bases; bases outside gene matches: 7. The CDR3 runs 16 residues. The CDR3 loop is CSARDTGTGFNQPQHF. The DNA for the CDR3 is TGCAGTGCTAGAGACACCGGGACAGGGTTTAATCAGCCCCAGCATTTT.

The sample holds many counts of this clonotype. V is TRBV7-3 and J is TRBJ2-3; 10 nucleotides line up with TRBD2. V trimming: 5 bases; J trimming: 2 bases; junction bases outside the gene matches: 1. From germline, CDR1 is SGHTA and CDR2 FQGTGA. The CDR3 runs to 14 residues. The chain's CDR3 is CASSLAGATDTQYF. The CDR3 DNA is TGTGCCAGCAGCCTAGCGGGAGCCACAGATACGCAGTATTTT.

The chain links TRBV5-1 to TRBJ2-7; possible D gene TRBD2, 5 bases. CDR1 is SGHRS and CDR2 is YFSETQ in the germline V gene. The V end lost 6 bases, the J end lost 6 bases, and 19 bases lay between the germline ends. The CDR3 runs to 14 residues. CDR3: CASNNGIGAGEQYF. Here the CDR3 DNA reads TGCGCCAGCAATAACGGGATCGGAGCCGGCGAGCAGTACTTC.

This clonotype has more than one count but fewer than ten. This chain uses TRBV27 with TRBJ2-7; D is possibly TRBD1 or TRBD2 (5 bases each). V dropped 1 base and J dropped 2 bases, with 9 bases sitting between them. In germline, CDR1 is MNHEY, CDR2 SMNVEV (reference sequence). This CDR3 is 14 amino acids long. The CDR3 reads CASSLYGTTYEQYF. The CDR3 nucleotides read TGTGCCAGCAGTTTATACGGGACCACCTACGAGCAGTACTTC.